This record covers a single TCR beta chain. Its antigen specificity is not known. Base qualities are missing; no much larger clone stands one base away. RNA was extracted using the RNeasy kit, and 0.5 to 1 microgram was reverse transcribed with random hexamers. The immunoSEQ multiplex PCR assay, which covers 54 Vbeta and 13 Jbeta segments, was used to amplify TCR beta CDR3 regions. To correct PCR amplification bias, a synthetic template baseline was used for both primer optimization and computational correction. The authors processed their data as follows. Reads were annotated to V, D and J genes according to IMGT and were analyzed with immunoSEQ Analyzer, with only productive sequences retained. To calculate clonality, Shannon entropy was normalized by log2 of the number of productive unique sequences and then subtracted from one. Public and private clones were assessed among the 100 most prevalent clones of each patient and control. A clone was defined as Susac-specific if it was absent from the healthy and MS cohorts, from 1052 published viral clones and from other ImmuneACCESS disease sequences. TCRdb passed the public sequencing reads through fastp at Q25 and MiXCR, retaining productive beta sequences. Identical CDR3 protein sequences are pooled into one entry, listed with their most common genes and DNA. TCRdb's processing, not the authors' own work, is the source of the V and J calls. For this sample there are under 150,000 distinct CDR3 sequences; nearly 95% appear just once. Jointly, the top ten make up roughly 0.29% of the sample.

High-throughput TCR beta sequencing profiled peripheral blood CD8+ and CD4+ T cells from healthy donors, Susac syndrome patients and multiple sclerosis patients. Healthy donors were included as age- and sex-matched controls. Bulk CD8+ and CD4+ T cells were purified by magnetic negative isolation, whereas CD8+ TEMRA cells were enriched by FACS. Blood was collected in EDTA tubes and processed within 24 hours, with PBMCs isolated through density gradient centrifugation. PBMCs intended for TCR sequencing were cryopreserved in liquid nitrogen and thawed later in a water bath at 37 degrees C. Purity of sorted or isolated CD4+, CD8+ and CD8+ TEMRA cells was at least 90%. This entry comes from a study of CD8 T cells in Susac syndrome (dated by TCRdb to the late 2010s). Context from the whole study: Repertoire sequencing was used to test whether CD8+ T cell activation and differentiation in Susac syndrome was antigen driven. The study compared CD8+ T cell repertoire clonality among about a dozen healthy donors, approximately 14 Susac syndrome patients and about 16 multiple sclerosis patients. Broad study findings and their caveats: The TCR sequencing and HLA analysis was acknowledged to have included a relatively small number of individuals.

Taken from cysteine to phenylalanine, the CDR3 has 15 residues. Just CDR3 DNA is preserved here, 45 bases in frame from base 1. Here V drops 0 bases and J drops 1 base, and the junction holds 5 bases not matched to any gene. Per the germline V gene (reference sequence), DFQATT is the CDR1 and SNEGSKA is the CDR2. Sequenced material: CD8+ T cells from PBMCs. The clonotype originates from a human donor in good health. The chain joins TRBV20-1 to TRBJ1-1; TRBD1 fits 7 bases in the junction. The CDR3 sequence is CSARDLEGANTEAFF. The base sequence is TGCAGTGCTAGAGATTTAGAGGGGGCGAACACTGAAGCTTTCTTT.